This passage covers 23 T cell receptor beta chains from one sample sequenced in a study of cytomegalovirus exposure and HLA in healthy donors. Amplification used 60 Vbeta primers and 13 Jbeta primers. Generated by immunoSEQ multiplex PCR, the TCRdb table keeps only in-frame clones and is missing some. The table lists about 160,000 clones, more than 60% of them singletons. Specimen: PBMCs. The receptors stem from a man aged 40-55 years in good health and CMV-seropositive.

About this clone: The junction and the germline gene differ at one end; a read error may be behind it. The V and J genes are TRBV6-6 and TRBJ2-2; no reliable D call. Germline loops: CDR1 MNHNY, CDR2 SVGAGI (reference sequence). This CDR3 has 15 amino acids. The CDR3: CASTYIQSNTGELFF. For the CDR3, the DNA is TGTGCCAGCACTTACATCCAGTCGAACACCGGGGAGCTGTTTTTT.

The chain carries TRBV19 and TRBJ2-5, with D possibly TRBD1 on 5 matching bases. This CDR3 has 14 residues. Trimming shortened V by 3 bases and J by 1 base, and 9 bases separated the two germline ends. Germline-derived CDR1 and CDR2 are LNHDA and SQIVND (reference sequence). The CDR3 DNA sequence: TGTGCCAGTAGTATTACAGGAAGCCAAGAGACCCAGTACTTC. This encodes CASSITGSQETQYF.

The V and J genes are TRBV19 and TRBJ2-1; TRBD1 is a possible D gene (6 bases). Germline CDR1 reads LNHDA; CDR2 reads SQIVND (reference sequence). This CDR3 has 13 amino acids. V lost 1 base, J lost 7 bases, and 8 bases lay in between. The CDR3 here is CASSIGTANEQFF. The CDR3 DNA reads as TGTGCCAGTAGTATAGGGACAGCGAATGAGCAGTTCTTC.

The CDR3: CANEPGLAGGPGGPQYF. The CDR3 DNA reads as TGTGCCAACGAACCGGGACTAGCGGGAGGCCCGGGTGGTCCGCAGTATTTT. V gene TRBV10-3 combines with J gene TRBJ2-3; TRBD2 matches at 15 bases. CDR1 and CDR2 (germline): ENHRY, SYGVKD. The CDR3 is 17 amino acids. The V segment lost 10 bases and the J segment 10 bases; nucleotides outside the gene matches: 18.

For the CDR3, the DNA is TGTGCCAGCAGCCGACAAGATAACACTGAAGCTTTCTTT. Its translation: CASSRQDNTEAFF. The genes are TRBV5-5 and TRBJ1-1; D remains ambiguous. The CDR3 contains 13 residues. V gave up 4 bases and J gave up 2 bases, with 9 bases separating them. CDR1 is SGHKS and CDR2 is YYEKEE in the germline V gene (reference sequence).

J is TRBJ2-5 and V is TRBV9; D is possibly TRBD2 (6 bases). The V and J ends lost 4 bases and 1 base respectively, with 14 bases between them. CDR3 length: 15 residues. CDR1 and CDR2 (germline): SGDLS, YYNGEE. The CDR3 sequence is CASSSSGVAQETQYF. Here the CDR3 DNA reads TGTGCCAGCAGCTCCTCGGGGGTGGCCCAAGAGACCCAGTACTTC.

The chain employs TRBV10-3 and TRBJ2-3; 9 bases agree with TRBD2. Germline CDR1 is ENHRY and CDR2 is SYGVKD. J gave up 6 bases and V 4 bases, and 5 bases lay outside the gene matches. This CDR3 is built from 14 residues. The CDR3 DNA sequence: TGTGCCATCAGTGCCACTAGCGGGTGGGATACGCAGTATTTT. Its translation: CAISATSGWDTQYF.

V is TRBV4-3 and J is TRBJ2-1, with 9 bases aligning to TRBD2. CDR3 length: 17 amino acids. V shed 5 bases and J 4 bases; nucleotides not matched to a gene: 12. CDR1 is LGHNA and CDR2 is YSLEER in the germline V gene. This chain's CDR3 is CASSWGLSGRGYNEQFF. The CDR3 DNA sequence: TGCGCCAGCAGCTGGGGGCTTAGCGGGAGAGGTTACAATGAGCAGTTCTTC.

The genes are TRBV7-2 and TRBJ1-3, with D tentatively TRBD1 (6 bases). The CDR3 length is 15 residues. Germline CDR1 SGHTA, CDR2 FQGNSA. V lost 5 bases to trimming and J lost 4 bases, with 15 bases between them. The CDR3 bases are TGTGCCAGCAGCGTCCCAGGGGTTTGGGGAAACACCATATATTTT. As protein: CASSVPGVWGNTIYF.

The chain combines TRBV19 with TRBJ2-2; D possibly corresponds to TRBD2 (5 bases). This CDR3 region has 14 residues. Trimming left V 5 bases short and J 6 bases short, with 13 bases between. Germline CDR1 reads LNHDA; CDR2 reads SQIVND (reference sequence). The CDR3 nucleotides are TGTGCCAGTAGTTCTTACCTGGGAGCCGGGGAGCTGTTTTTT. Translation: CASSSYLGAGELFF.

The chain joins TRBV5-1 to TRBJ2-1; the match to TRBD2 covers 8 bases. Germline-derived CDR1 and CDR2 are SGHRS and YFSETQ. This CDR3 spans 15 amino acids. V lost 4 bases, J lost 6 bases, and 9 bases stayed unmatched. The DNA for the CDR3 is TGCGCCAGCAGCAATAGCGGGAACTCACCCAATGAGCAGTTCTTC. This codes for CASSNSGNSPNEQFF.

This sequence joins TRBV28 and TRBJ1-2; 9 bases fit TRBD1. The CDR3 loop spans 18 amino acids. The V and J ends lost 6 bases and 6 bases, in that order; junction bases with no gene match: 20. Germline V gene lookup returns CDR1 MDHEN and CDR2 SYDVKM. The CDR3 loop reads CASRALEGAVGTGNGYTF. As DNA, the CDR3 is TGTGCCAGCAGAGCCCTGGAGGGTGCCGTCGGGACAGGGAATGGCTACACCTTC.

A single count supports this clone. Germline and junction disagree at one end, which may indicate a read error. The rearrangement uses TRBV7-9 and TRBJ2-7, with 10 bases matching TRBD1. Per the germline V gene, CDR1 is SEHNR and CDR2 is FQNEAQ (reference sequence). CDR3 length: 15 amino acids. The CDR3 sequence is CSSWGGQGSSYEQYF. CDR3 sequence (DNA): TGTTCCAGCTGGGGGGGACAGGGGTCCTCCTACGAGCAGTACTTC. The whole variable domain, remainder taken from reference TRBV7-9 and TRBJ2-7, is DTGVSQNPRHKITKRGQNVTFRCDPISEHNRLYWYRQTLGQGPEFLTYFQNEAQLEKSRLLSDRFSAERPKGSFSTLEIQRTEQGDSAMYLCSSWGGQGSSYEQYFGPGTRLTVT.

The chain couples TRBV11-3 to TRBJ1-1; a weak D match, TRBD1 (5 bases). The ends were cut back, 3 bases at V and 1 base at J, with 6 bases in the middle. Germline CDR1 SGHNT, CDR2 YENEEA. The CDR3 runs to 13 residues. CDR3 DNA: TGTGCCAGCAGCTTTCAGGGGAACACTGAAGCTTTCTTT. Protein sequence: CASSFQGNTEAFF.

This chain links TRBV27 with TRBJ2-2, with TRBD2 matching over 9 bases. Germline V CDR1 and CDR2: MNHEY, SMNVEV (reference sequence). Germline trimming cut 7 bases from V and 3 bases from J; bases unmatched to any gene: 3. CDR3 length equals 14 residues. CDR3 sequence: CASTAGGDTGELFF. Written as DNA, the CDR3 is TGTGCCAGCACCGCGGGAGGGGACACCGGGGAGCTGTTTTTT.

The rearrangement uses TRBV5-6 and TRBJ2-7; TRBD2 aligns across 7 bases. Trimming at V came to 2 bases and at J to 4 bases, leaving 6 bases not matched to a gene. Per germline, CDR1 SGHDT and CDR2 YYEEEE. The CDR3 has 14 amino acids. The CDR3 spells CASSFGGSGYEQYF. The CDR3 nucleotides are TGTGCCAGCAGCTTTGGTGGTAGCGGGTACGAGCAGTACTTC.

This chain links TRBV21-1 with TRBJ2-7; the table's TRBD1 call for D was not verified on the DNA. TRBV21-1 is a pseudogene. The CDR3 is 15 residues long. CDR3 DNA sequence: TGTGCCAGCAGCCCAACCGACAGAAAGAGTTTCGAGCAGTACTTC. It is translated as CASSPTDRKSFEQYF.

The chain joins TRBV9 to TRBJ1-6; TRBD1 is a possible D gene (6 bases). The germline V gene has CDR1 SGDLS and CDR2 YYNGEE. The CDR3 is 13 amino acids. Trimming stripped 3 bases from V and 5 bases from J, with 6 bases between. CDR3 residues: CASSAGDNSPLHF. In DNA, the CDR3 is TGTGCCAGCAGCGCAGGGGATAATTCACCCCTCCACTTT. The whole variable domain, filled in from reference TRBV9 and TRBJ1-6, reads DSGVTQTPKHLITATGQRVTLRCSPRSGDLSVYWYQQSLDQGLQFLIQYYNGEERAKGNILERFSAQQFPDLHSELNLSSLELGDSALYFCASSAGDNSPLHFGNGTRLTVT.

This clone was counted a few times. V usage is TRBV27 and J usage is TRBJ2-7, with 9 bases identical to TRBD1. There are 12 residues in the CDR3. Trimming cost V 5 bases and J 12 bases; bases outside gene matches: 8. Germline assignment: CDR1 MNHEY and CDR2 SMNVEV (reference sequence). Here the CDR3 reads CASSNRDRVWYF. The CDR3 nucleotides are TGTGCCAGCAGTAACCGGGACAGGGTTTGGTACTTC.

The rearrangement joins TRBV5-5 to TRBJ2-1, with 12 bases that match TRBD2. V gave up 4 bases and J gave up 4 bases; unmatched junction bases: 3. The CDR3 loop spans 15 amino acids. The germline gives CDR1 SGHKS, CDR2 YYEKEE (reference sequence). CDR3 nucleotides: TGTGCCAGCAGCCCCCTAGCGGGAGGGTACAATGAGCAGTTCTTC. This encodes CASSPLAGGYNEQFF.

The rearrangement uses TRBV5-4 and TRBJ2-3; 13 nucleotides align to TRBD2. Germline lookup yields CDR1 SGHNT and CDR2 YYREEE (reference sequence). The CDR3 is 16 residues long. V trimming: 4 bases; J trimming: 5 bases; junction bases outside the gene matches: 7. The CDR3 loop is CASSRTSGSQGDTQYF. The CDR3 DNA sequence: TGTGCCAGCAGCAGGACTAGCGGGAGCCAAGGAGATACGCAGTATTTT.

This chain connects TRBV11-2 to TRBJ1-1; 9 bases are a match to TRBD1. The CDR3 is 16 residues long. CDR1 is SGHAT, CDR2 FQNNGV, per germline. Losses at the gene ends were 4 bases for V and 0 bases for J; bases not matched to a gene: 6. CDR3 protein: CASSSGTGLLNTEAFF. In DNA form, the CDR3 reads TGTGCCAGCAGCTCCGGGACAGGGCTCTTGAACACTGAAGCTTTCTTT.

The J gene is TRBJ1-2, the V gene TRBV15; 7 bases are a match to TRBD1. The germline CDR1 and CDR2 sequences are LNHNV and YYDKDF (reference sequence). The CDR3 contains 14 residues. V was clipped by 4 bases and J by 5 bases; unmatched bases: 7. CDR3 in amino acids: CATSNRDSSYGYTF. For the CDR3, the DNA is TGTGCCACCAGCAACCGGGACAGCTCTTATGGCTACACCTTC.